This TCR beta chain was obtained from a study of Tregs in tolerant kidney transplant recipients (dated by TCRdb to about 2019). About the full investigation: The study applied TCRbeta sequencing to find donor-specific regulatory T cells before combined kidney and bone marrow transplantation and then followed those same cells after transplant. The paper as a whole reports these results and caveats: The study was constrained by small patient numbers, and validation of the findings is required in larger populations and under other immunosuppression protocols. Donor-specific Treg expansion exceeded global Treg expansion in tolerant patients, suggesting antigen-driven rather than nonspecific expansion. Biological reproducibility was not examined directly, but technical replication error appeared to be minimal. Expanding Tregs with activated donor B cells appeared to identify the most biologically relevant and donor-specific TCRbeta repertoire. Because the PCR primers were changed over time for some patients, nucleotide-level comparison could not be performed across the samples from those patients.

Transplants used related donors with nonmyeloablative bone marrow transplantation; mixed chimerism was transient in the human trials. Unstimulated Tregs (CD4+CD25+CD127-), CD4+ non-Tregs (CD4+CD25-), CD4 and CD8 cells were FACS-sorted from thawed PBMCs. Patients were a few combined kidney and bone marrow transplant recipients from the ITN036ST trial, and only these trial subjects had samples available. Healthy control blood was processed to PBMCs by Ficoll density gradient and cryopreserved, and patient PBMCs were collected before and after transplant. Deletion took 3 bases off V and 6 bases off J, with a span of 18 bases between the germline ends. There are 15 amino acids in the CDR3, from cysteine to phenylalanine inclusive. The DNA has 36 bases, all within the CDR3, and is read from base 1. CDR1 KGHSH and CDR2 LQKENI were looked up in the germline V gene. For TCRbeta CDR3 sequencing, genomic DNA was extracted from sorted cells using the QIAGEN DNeasy Blood and Tissue Kit. Through immunoSEQ, high-throughput TCRbeta CDR3 sequencing was done commercially, including PCR amplification with internal controls and bias correction. The paper's data handling went like this. A unique productive TCRbeta sequence was defined by the CDR3 nucleotide sequence when primers matched, and otherwise by the CDR3 amino acid sequence together with the Vbeta and Jbeta genes. To correct for sorting error, sequences found in more than one sorted population at a frequency ratio of 2:1 or less were discarded, and the remaining shared sequences were assigned to the population with the higher frequency. Sequences were defined as donor-reactive when expanded at least 5-fold in CFSE-low cells versus unstimulated cells and present at a frequency of at least 0.01% in CFSE-low cells. Repertoire divergence was quantified by Jensen-Shannon divergence calculated from the top 100 TCRbeta sequences ranked by frequency. For samples with multiple sequencing runs, sorting error was corrected in each run separately before the runs were combined. TCRdb limited this immuneACCESS table to in-frame rearrangements with V and J called. A share of clones is missing; checked studies link under half to unresolved V genes, and the rest is unexplained. That table is the source of V, J and clone size, and D and trimming were worked out from the DNA. This sample's records show 12,000 to 15,000 clones. The top ten clones comprise less than 4% of the sample.

Points on this clone: The clone's antigen remains unknown. The read ends 3 residues before the CDR3 terminus; that terminus is restored from the germline J gene.

Recombination linked TRBV18 to TRBJ2-7; the D gene is perhaps TRBD1, from 5 matching bases. The TCR originated in a human patient who received a combined kidney and bone marrow transplant. Where a transplant has occurred, the graft donor may have supplied some of the T cells. The sequencing here drew on CD4+ T cells from blood (PBMCs), taken 12 months after the transplant. The CDR3 has the sequence CASSPLRQPDSEQYF. The sequenced CDR3 bases are TGTGCCAGCTCACCGTTGAGACAGCCAGATTCCGAG.